This TCR beta chain was identified during a study of radiotherapy plus CTLA-4 blockade in lung cancer. Study background: Objective response was observed in more than 15% of patients, and disease control in less than 35%.

Only in-frame clones appear in the TCRdb table, and some are missing; sequencing was by immunoSEQ multiplex PCR. The sample holds 50,000 to 70,000 clones; almost 85% are singletons and the top ten take approximately 6.1%. Findings and caveats of the study: Per reports, early blood T cell clone dynamics, plus interferon-beta, forecast response most strongly. In blood, TCR clones derived from the tumor expanded after radiotherapy plus ipilimumab.

This clone was detected once. What it binds is unknown. From germline, CDR1 is MGHRA and CDR2 YSYEKL. The CDR3 contains 13 residues. V lost 10 bases to trimming and J lost 1 base, with 13 bases between them. Material: peripheral blood, obtained from a patient treated with radiotherapy plus ipilimumab. This clonotype was sampled from a human donor with non-small cell lung cancer whose response to radiotherapy plus ipilimumab could not be evaluated. V usage is TRBV4-1 and J usage is TRBJ2-5; D may be TRBD1 (6 bases). This CDR3 is CATARGFQETQYF. CDR3 nucleotide sequence: TGCGCCACAGCAAGGGGGTTCCAAGAGACCCAGTACTTC.